The next 6 T cell receptor beta chains were all read from a single sample in a study of blood T cell repertoires in COVID-19. The protocol was immunoSEQ multiplex PCR, while the TCRdb copy is restricted to in-frame clones and leaves out a portion. Here the sample spans more than 95,000 clones, roughly 80% being singletons. What was sequenced was peripheral blood. These receptors were taken from a human donor in a cohort sampled during active COVID-19.

This clone showed up just once. The J gene is TRBJ1-2, the V gene TRBV2; weak D call: TRBD1 (5 bases). Trimming pared 4 bases from V and 4 bases from J, leaving 10 bases between. The CDR3 is made up of 13 amino acids. Germline V lookup: CDR1 SNHLY, CDR2 FYNNEI. Written as DNA, the CDR3 is TGTGCCAGCAGTGTGACAGCCTCCTATGGCTACACCTTC. Translated: CASSVTASYGYTF.

This clone appeared once. This chain links TRBV19 with TRBJ2-1; TRBD1 matches 7 bases. The V and J ends lost 0 bases and 7 bases, in that order; junction bases with no gene match: 3. This CDR3 comprises 14 residues. The germline gives CDR1 LNHDA, CDR2 SQIVND (reference sequence). The CDR3 reads CASSIDRGHNEQFF. Written as DNA, the CDR3 is TGTGCCAGTAGTATAGATAGGGGGCATAATGAGCAGTTCTTC.

The gene calls are TRBV4-3 and TRBJ2-1, with a possible D match to TRBD2 (6 bases). This CDR3 has 16 amino acids. Trimming cost V 0 bases and J 4 bases, with 13 bases left between them. The germline gives CDR1 LGHNA, CDR2 YSLEER. CDR3 nucleotides: TGCGCCAGCAGCCAAGATCTGAGCGGGTCTTACAATGAGCAGTTCTTC. It codes for CASSQDLSGSYNEQFF.

This sequence joins TRBV28 and TRBJ1-1, with D hard to call. This CDR3 is built from 14 residues. V lost 2 bases, J lost 1 base, and 8 bases lay in between. Per germline, CDR1 MDHEN and CDR2 SYDVKM. The CDR3 DNA follows: TGTGCCAGCAGTTTAGTTGGAGGGAACACTGAAGCTTTCTTT. Translated: CASSLVGGNTEAFF. The full variable domain, completed using reference TRBV28 and TRBJ1-1, is DVKVTQSSRYLVKRTGEKVFLECVQDMDHENMFWYRQDPGLGLRLIYFSYDVKMKEKGDIPEGYSVSREKKERFSLILESASTNQTSMYLCASSLVGGNTEAFFGQGTRLTVV.

The V and J genes are TRBV28 and TRBJ1-3, with D unclear. The length of the CDR3 is 14 residues. Looked up from germline, CDR1 is MDHEN and CDR2 is SYDVKM. Trimming left V 6 bases short and J 2 bases short, with 11 bases between. The CDR3 DNA reads TGTGCCAGCAGGAAGAGCCCGGCTGGAAACACCATATATTTT. Amino acids: CASRKSPAGNTIYF.

The genes are TRBV19 and TRBJ1-2, with a tentative D call TRBD1 (5 bases). CDR1 is LNHDA and CDR2 is SQIVND in the germline V gene (reference sequence). V lost 4 bases and J lost 4, with 13 bases in between. The CDR3 sequence is 14 residues long. DNA for the CDR3: TGTGCCAGTAGTACGCCAGGGTTCCTCTATGGCTACACCTTC. Translated, it gives CASSTPGFLYGYTF.